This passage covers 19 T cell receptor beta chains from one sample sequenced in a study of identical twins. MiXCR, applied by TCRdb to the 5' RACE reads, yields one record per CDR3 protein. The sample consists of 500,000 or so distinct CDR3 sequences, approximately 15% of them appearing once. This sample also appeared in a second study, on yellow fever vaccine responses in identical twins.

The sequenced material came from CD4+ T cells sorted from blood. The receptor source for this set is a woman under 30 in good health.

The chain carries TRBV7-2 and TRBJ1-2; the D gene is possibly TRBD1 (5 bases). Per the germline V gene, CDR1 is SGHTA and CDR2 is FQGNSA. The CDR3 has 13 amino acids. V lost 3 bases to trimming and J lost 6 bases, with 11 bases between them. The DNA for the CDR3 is TGTGCCAGCAGCTTTGGCAGGGAGGATGGCTACACCTTC. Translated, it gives CASSFGREDGYTF.

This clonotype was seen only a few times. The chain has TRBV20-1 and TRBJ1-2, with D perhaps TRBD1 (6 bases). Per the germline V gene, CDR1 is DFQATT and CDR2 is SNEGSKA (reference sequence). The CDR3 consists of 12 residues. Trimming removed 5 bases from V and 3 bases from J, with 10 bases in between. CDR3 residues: CSAGDTDYGYTF. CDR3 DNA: TGCAGTGCTGGGGACACAGACTATGGCTACACCTTC.

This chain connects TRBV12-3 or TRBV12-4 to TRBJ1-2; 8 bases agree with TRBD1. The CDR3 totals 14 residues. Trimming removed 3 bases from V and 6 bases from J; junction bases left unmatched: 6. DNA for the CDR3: TGTGCCAGCAGTTTTTGGACAGGGAGGGATGGCTACACCTTC. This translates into CASSFWTGRDGYTF.

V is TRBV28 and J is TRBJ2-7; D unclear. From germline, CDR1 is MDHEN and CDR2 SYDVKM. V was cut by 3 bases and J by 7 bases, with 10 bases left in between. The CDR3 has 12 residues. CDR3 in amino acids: CASSLNPAEQYF. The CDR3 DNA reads TGTGCCAGCAGTTTGAACCCGGCGGAGCAGTACTTC.

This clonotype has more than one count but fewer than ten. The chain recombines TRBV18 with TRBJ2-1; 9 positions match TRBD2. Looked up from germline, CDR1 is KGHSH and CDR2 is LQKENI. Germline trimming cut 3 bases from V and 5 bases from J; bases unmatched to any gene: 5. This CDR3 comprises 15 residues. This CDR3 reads CASSPGLAPNNEQFF. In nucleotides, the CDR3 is TGTGCCAGCTCACCGGGACTAGCCCCAAACAATGAGCAGTTCTTC.

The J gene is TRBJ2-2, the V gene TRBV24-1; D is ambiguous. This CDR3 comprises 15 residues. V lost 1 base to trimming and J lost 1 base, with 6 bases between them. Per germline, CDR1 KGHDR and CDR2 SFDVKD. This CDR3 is CATSDFTENTGELFF. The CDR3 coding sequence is TGTGCCACCAGTGATTTTACGGAGAACACCGGGGAGCTGTTTTTT.

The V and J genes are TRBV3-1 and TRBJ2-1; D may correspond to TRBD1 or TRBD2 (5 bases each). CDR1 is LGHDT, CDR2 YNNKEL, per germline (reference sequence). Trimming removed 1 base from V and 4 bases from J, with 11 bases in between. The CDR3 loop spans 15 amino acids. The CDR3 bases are TGTGCCAGCAGCCAAGGGGACCCAGATTACAATGAGCAGTTCTTC. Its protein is CASSQGDPDYNEQFF.

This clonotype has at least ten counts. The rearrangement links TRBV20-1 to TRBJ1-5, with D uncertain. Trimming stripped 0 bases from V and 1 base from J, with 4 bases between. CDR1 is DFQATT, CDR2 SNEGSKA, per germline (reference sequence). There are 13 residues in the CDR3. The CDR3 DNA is TGCAGTGCTAGAGATGGAAGCAATCAGCCCCAGCATTTT. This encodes CSARDGSNQPQHF.

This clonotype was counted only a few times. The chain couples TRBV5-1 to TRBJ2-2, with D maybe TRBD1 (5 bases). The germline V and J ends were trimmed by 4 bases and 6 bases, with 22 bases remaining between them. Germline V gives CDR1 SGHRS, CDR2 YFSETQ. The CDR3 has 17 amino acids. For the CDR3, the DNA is TGCGCCAGCAGCCTGCCCCAGGGCGCACTTTATTCCGGGGAGCTGTTTTTT. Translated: CASSLPQGALYSGELFF.

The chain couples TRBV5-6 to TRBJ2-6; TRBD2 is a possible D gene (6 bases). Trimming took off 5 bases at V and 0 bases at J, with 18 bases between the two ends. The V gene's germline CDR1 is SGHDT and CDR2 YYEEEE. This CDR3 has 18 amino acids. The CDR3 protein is CASRLRRGGLSGANVLTF. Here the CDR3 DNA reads TGTGCCAGCAGACTGCGGAGGGGAGGACTCTCTGGGGCCAACGTCCTGACTTTC.

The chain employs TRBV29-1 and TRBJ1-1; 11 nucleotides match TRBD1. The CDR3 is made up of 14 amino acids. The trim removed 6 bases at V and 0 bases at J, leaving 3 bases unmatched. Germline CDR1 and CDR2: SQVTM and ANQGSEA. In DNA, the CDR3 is TGCAGCGTATGGACAGGGGGCTTGAACACTGAAGCTTTCTTT. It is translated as CSVWTGGLNTEAFF.

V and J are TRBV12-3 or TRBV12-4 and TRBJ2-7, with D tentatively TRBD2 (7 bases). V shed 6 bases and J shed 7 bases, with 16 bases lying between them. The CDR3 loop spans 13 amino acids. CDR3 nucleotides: TGTGCCAGCAGCTTCCGGGGGGCTGAGGAGCAGTACTTC. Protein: CASSFRGAEEQYF.

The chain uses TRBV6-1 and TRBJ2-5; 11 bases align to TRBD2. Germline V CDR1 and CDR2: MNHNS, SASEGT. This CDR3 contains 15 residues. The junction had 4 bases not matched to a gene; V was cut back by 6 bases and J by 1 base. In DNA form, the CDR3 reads TGTGCCAGCAGGCGAGGGACTAGCGGCCAAGAGACCCAGTACTTC. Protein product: CASRRGTSGQETQYF.

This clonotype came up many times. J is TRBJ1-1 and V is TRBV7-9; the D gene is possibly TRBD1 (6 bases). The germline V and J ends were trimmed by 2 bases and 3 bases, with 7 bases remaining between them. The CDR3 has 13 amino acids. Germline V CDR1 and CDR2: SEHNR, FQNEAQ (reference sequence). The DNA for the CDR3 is TGTGCCAGCAGCTTAAACAGGGACACTGAAGCTTTCTTT. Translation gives CASSLNRDTEAFF.

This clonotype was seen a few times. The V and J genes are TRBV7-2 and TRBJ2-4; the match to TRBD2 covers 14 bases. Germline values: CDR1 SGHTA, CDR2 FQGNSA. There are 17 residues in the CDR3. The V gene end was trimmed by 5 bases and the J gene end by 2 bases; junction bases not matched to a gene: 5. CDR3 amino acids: CASSHWTSGGPKNIQYF. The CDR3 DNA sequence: TGTGCCAGCAGCCACTGGACTAGCGGGGGGCCCAAAAACATTCAGTACTTC.

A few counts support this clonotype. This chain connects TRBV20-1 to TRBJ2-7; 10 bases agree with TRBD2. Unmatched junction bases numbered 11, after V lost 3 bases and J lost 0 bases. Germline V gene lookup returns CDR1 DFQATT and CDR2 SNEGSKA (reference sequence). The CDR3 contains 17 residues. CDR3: CSASTPGTSAFSYEQYF. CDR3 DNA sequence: TGCAGTGCTAGCACCCCCGGGACTAGCGCATTCTCCTACGAGCAGTACTTC.

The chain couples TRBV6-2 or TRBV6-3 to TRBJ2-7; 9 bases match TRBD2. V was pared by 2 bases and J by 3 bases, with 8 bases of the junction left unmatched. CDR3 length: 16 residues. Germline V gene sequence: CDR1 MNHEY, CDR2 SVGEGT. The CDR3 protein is CASSYPMVSGSYEQYF. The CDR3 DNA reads TGTGCCAGCAGTTACCCGATGGTTAGCGGGAGCTACGAGCAGTACTTC.

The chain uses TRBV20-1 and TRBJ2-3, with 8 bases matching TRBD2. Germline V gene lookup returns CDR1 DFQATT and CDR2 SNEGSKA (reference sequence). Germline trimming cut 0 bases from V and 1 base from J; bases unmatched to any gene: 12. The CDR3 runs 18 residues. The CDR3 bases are TGCAGTGCTAGAGATCGGCCCAGCGGGAGAGGTGGCACAGATACGCAGTATTTT. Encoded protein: CSARDRPSGRGGTDTQYF.

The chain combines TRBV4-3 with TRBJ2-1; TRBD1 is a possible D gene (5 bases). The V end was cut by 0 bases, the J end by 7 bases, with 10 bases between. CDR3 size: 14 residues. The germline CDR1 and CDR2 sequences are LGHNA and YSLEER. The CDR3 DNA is TGCGCCAGCAGCCAAGAAAGCAGGGTTAATGAGCAGTTCTTC. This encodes CASSQESRVNEQFF.